This TCR beta chain comes out of a study of molecular identifiers for immune sequencing clone quantification. Germline-derived CDR1 and CDR2 are SGHDN and FVKESK. V lost 0 bases, J lost 6 bases, and 7 bases stayed unmatched. CDR3 length: 15 amino acids. TCRdb re-called the PCR reads with MiXCR, one entry per CDR3 protein. Of approximately 550,000 distinct CDR3 sequences listed, 20% to 25% are singletons. This clonotype occurred many times. This TCR derives from a human donor in good health. Some libraries in this study had Jurkat cell RNA spiked in. Sequenced input: naive CD8+ T cells from blood, with Jurkat cell RNA spiked in. As for subset: FACS-sorted CD8+CD4-CCR7+CD45RA+ naive T cells. This chain connects TRBV14 to TRBJ2-7; TRBD1 agrees at 8 bases. The CDR3 nucleotides are TGTGCCAGCAGCCAAGAACAGGGGGGCTCGTCCGAGCAGTACTTC. Translated, it gives CASSQEQGGSSEQYF.